One sample yielded the 17 T cell receptor beta chains listed below, sequenced in a study of low-dose radiotherapy and immunotherapy resistance in tumors. Time point described: before trial treatment. Gene-specific TRAV and TRBV primers were used for first-strand cDNA, covering alpha and beta chains. An approximately 19-cycle PCR with a constant-region primer and V-primer adapter amplified TCRs. TCRdb recomputed calls from the reads with MiXCR, one row per CDR3 protein. The profile shows about 64,000 distinct CDR3 sequences, more than 25% of them singletons. This sample comprised PBMCs, obtained before treatment. Receptor source: a male donor with rectosigmoid adenocarcinoma.

As to this clonotype: A far larger clone differs by one base, so this is likely a read error. This likely comes from a read error, as the CDR3 has no conserved phenylalanine or tryptophan at its end. The chain carries TRBV5-5 and TRBJ1-5; tentatively, D is TRBD1 (6 bases). The V gene lost 5 bases and the J gene lost 2 bases, with 14 bases spanning the gap. The CDR3 consists of 15 residues. Germline values: CDR1 SGHKS, CDR2 YYEKEE (reference sequence). CDR3 protein: CASRSRGRGNQPQHY. CDR3 bases: TGTGCCAGCAGAAGCAGGGGAAGGGGCAATCAGCCCCAGCATTAT.

This chain uses TRBV29-1 with TRBJ2-7; TRBD2 aligns across 7 bases. The CDR3 is made up of 13 amino acids. Unmatched junction bases numbered 14, after V lost 7 bases and J lost 8 bases. CDR1 SQVTM and CDR2 ANQGSEA come from the germline V gene. This chain's CDR3 is CSAGSVGTTKQYF. The CDR3 nucleotides read TGCAGCGCCGGATCCGTCGGGACTACGAAGCAGTACTTC.

At least ten counts were recorded for this clonotype. This sequence joins TRBV7-8 and TRBJ2-1, with D possibly matching TRBD1 (6 bases). Trimming left V 5 bases short and J 6 bases short, with 20 bases between. This CDR3 comprises 16 residues. Looked up from germline, CDR1 is SGHVS and CDR2 is FQNEAQ. This CDR3 is CASSGRSGTTGNEQFF. CDR3 sequence (DNA): TGTGCCAGCAGCGGACGCTCCGGGACAACAGGCAATGAGCAGTTCTTC.

This clonotype was picked up many times. The chain is built from TRBV3-1 and TRBJ2-7; a possible D gene is TRBD2 (6 bases). Germline CDR1 LGHDT, CDR2 YNNKEL (reference sequence). The CDR3 has 14 residues. Trimming took 5 bases from V and 3 from J, leaving 14 bases between them. The CDR3 spells CASSLDGGGYEQYF. The DNA of the CDR3 is TGTGCCAGCAGCTTGGACGGGGGAGGCTACGAGCAGTACTTC.

This clonotype was counted ten times or more. This sequence joins TRBV19 and TRBJ2-5; TRBD2 is a possible D gene (6 bases). Looked up from germline, CDR1 is LNHDA and CDR2 is SQIVND (reference sequence). This CDR3 has 13 residues. Trimming removed 5 bases from V and 7 bases from J, with 14 bases in between. The DNA for the CDR3 is TGTGCCAGTAGTCTGATCCTCGGGGGGACCCAGTACTTC. Its translation: CASSLILGGTQYF.

Many counts were recorded for this clonotype. V usage is TRBV20-1 and J usage is TRBJ1-6, with D perhaps matching TRBD1 (5 bases). Germline lookup yields CDR1 DFQATT and CDR2 SNEGSKA (reference sequence). The ends were cut back, 3 bases at V and 7 bases at J, with 10 bases in the middle. The CDR3 extends over 13 amino acids. CDR3 nucleotide sequence: TGCAGTGCTAGTGGGGGGTCGAATTCACCCCTCCACTTT. This codes for CSASGGSNSPLHF.

This clonotype appeared once. This sequence joins TRBV5-1 and TRBJ1-5, with TRBD1 identical over 7 bases. V shed 1 base, J shed 4 bases, and the junction held 2 bases outside the gene matches. This CDR3 spans 14 amino acids. CDR1 and CDR2 from the germline V gene are SGHRS and YFSETQ. CDR3 DNA sequence: TGCGCCAGCAGCTTGACAGGGGCAAATCAGCCCCAGCATTTT. Translation: CASSLTGANQPQHF.

This clonotype was detected many times. The gene calls are TRBV5-1 and TRBJ2-1; no clear D. CDR1 is SGHRS, CDR2 YFSETQ, per germline. The CDR3 is made up of 12 amino acids. With 1 base removed from V and 6 bases from J, the gap between germline ends came to 5 bases. The DNA for the CDR3 is TGCGCCAGCAGCTTGCAGGCCAATGAGCAGTTCTTC. Protein: CASSLQANEQFF.

Many counts were recorded for this clonotype. V is TRBV5-1 and J is TRBJ2-6; the D gene is possibly TRBD2 (6 bases). This CDR3 comprises 16 residues. From germline, CDR1 is SGHRS and CDR2 YFSETQ. Trimming removed 4 bases at V and 1 base at J, with 12 bases between. The CDR3 region has the DNA TGCGCCAGCAGCCCCCAGGCGGGATCTGGGGCCAACGTCCTGACTTTC. It specifies CASSPQAGSGANVLTF.

This clonotype appeared many times. This rearrangement joins TRBV13 to TRBJ1-5; 7 bases are shared with TRBD1. V was pared by 5 bases and J by 5 bases, with 3 bases of the junction left unmatched. The germline gives CDR1 PRHDT, CDR2 FYEKMQ (reference sequence). The CDR3 length is 13 residues. The CDR3: CASSRGPDQPQHF. The CDR3 DNA is TGTGCCAGCAGCAGGGGGCCGGATCAGCCCCAGCATTTT. Combining the CDR3 with reference TRBV13 and TRBJ1-5 gives the whole variable domain AAGVIQSPRHLIKEKRETATLKCYPIPRHDTVYWYQQGPGQDPQFLISFYEKMQSDKGSIPDRFSAQQFSDYHSELNMSSLELGDSALYFCASSRGPDQPQHFGDGTRLSIL.

This clonotype was seen ten or more times. This chain connects TRBV10-1 to TRBJ2-3, with TRBD1 identical over 9 bases. CDR1 and CDR2 (germline): WNHNN, SYGVQD (reference sequence). V trimming: 6 bases; J trimming: 6 bases; junction bases outside the gene matches: 4. The CDR3 is 13 residues long. In DNA, the CDR3 is TGCGCCAGCAGCCCCGGACAGGGGGATACGCAGTATTTT. As protein: CASSPGQGDTQYF.

J is TRBJ2-2 and V is TRBV10-3, with TRBD2 matching over 7 bases. CDR1 and CDR2 (germline): ENHRY, SYGVKD. V shed 9 bases and J 5 bases; nucleotides not matched to a gene: 12. The CDR3 spans 15 residues. CDR3 region: CAISAGGGLTGELFF. CDR3 in DNA: TGTGCCATTTCCGCTGGCGGGGGTTTAACCGGGGAGCTGTTTTTT.

This clonotype was recorded at least ten times. This chain links TRBV29-1 with TRBJ2-3; 8 bases map to TRBD1. Trimming took 7 bases from V and 1 from J; bases not matched to a gene: 7. The CDR3 loop spans 14 amino acids. The germline V gene has CDR1 SQVTM and CDR2 ANQGSEA. CDR3 nucleotide sequence: TGCAGCGGGGATTCGACAGGGGGCACAGATACGCAGTATTTT. It specifies CSGDSTGGTDTQYF.

This clonotype appeared many times. The V call is TRBV7-2, the J call TRBJ2-7; weak D call: TRBD2 (6 bases). CDR1 is SGHTA and CDR2 is FQGNSA in the germline V gene. V shed 1 base and J shed 3 bases, with 13 bases lying between them. The CDR3 totals 15 residues. In nucleotides, the CDR3 is TGTGCCAGCAGCTTAGATCTAGCGCTGCACTACGAGCAGTACTTC. Amino acid sequence: CASSLDLALHYEQYF.

The table lists this clonotype with many counts. J is TRBJ2-1 and V is TRBV4-3; TRBD2 aligns across 12 bases. Germline CDR1 and CDR2: LGHNA and YSLEER. The CDR3 contains 18 residues. J gave up 9 bases and V 0 bases, and 12 bases lay outside the gene matches. The CDR3 protein is CASSQDGSSSGRAGEQFF. In DNA, the CDR3 is TGCGCCAGCAGCCAAGATGGATCATCTAGCGGGAGGGCCGGTGAGCAGTTCTTC.

This clonotype came up many times. This chain connects TRBV20-1 to TRBJ2-5; D remains unclear. Germline V CDR1 and CDR2: DFQATT, SNEGSKA (reference sequence). The CDR3 runs 13 residues. V was cut by 0 bases and J by 5 bases, with 10 bases left in between. The chain's CDR3 is CSARDLVGETQYF. For the CDR3, the DNA is TGCAGTGCTAGAGATTTGGTAGGGGAGACCCAGTACTTC.

This clonotype showed up many times. The chain has TRBV27 and TRBJ2-1, with 10 bases identical to TRBD2. V was clipped by 1 base and J by 4 bases; unmatched bases: 4. CDR3 length equals 16 residues. Germline V gene data show CDR1 as MNHEY and CDR2 as SMNVEV (reference sequence). The CDR3: CASSLYLAGAYNEQFF. The CDR3 DNA sequence: TGTGCCAGCAGTTTATATCTAGCGGGAGCGTACAATGAGCAGTTCTTC.